Listed here are 3 T cell receptor beta chains from one sample, sequenced in a study of blood T cells in healthy people across ages. Combining a sample-barcoded 5' primer with a J-beta primer mix, a second PCR ran for roughly 6 to 12 cycles. TCRdb re-analysed the 5' RACE reads in MiXCR, keeping a single row per CDR3 protein. This table has over 950,000 distinct CDR3 sequences, around two fifths appearing once. Sequencing was done on a sample of blood. These receptor sequences come from a young man in good health.

This chain connects TRBV28 to TRBJ2-1, with TRBD2 identical over 9 bases. Unmatched junction bases numbered 6, after V lost 4 bases and J lost 5 bases. This CDR3 is built from 15 residues. From germline, CDR1 is MDHEN and CDR2 SYDVKM. Here the CDR3 DNA reads TGTGCCAGCAGTTCCTCTAGCGGGAACAACAATGAGCAGTTCTTC. As protein: CASSSSSGNNNEQFF.

V usage is TRBV4-3 and J usage is TRBJ2-1; 9 bases align to TRBD2. Near its end, the DNA agrees better with TRBJ2-7, so the J call may be wrong. Germline V gene lookup returns CDR1 LGHNA and CDR2 YSLEER. The CDR3 runs 21 residues. CDR3 region: CASSQDLPGLARGNSYNEQYF. For the CDR3, the DNA is TGCGCCAGCAGCCAAGATCTTCCGGGACTAGCTCGGGGTAACTCCTACAATGAGCAGTACTTC.

In its sample, this clonotype was seen a few times. The gene calls are TRBV20-1 and TRBJ1-5, with D perhaps TRBD1 (6 bases). With 6 bases removed from V and 3 bases from J, the gap between germline ends came to 12 bases. Germline loops: CDR1 DFQATT, CDR2 SNEGSKA (reference sequence). The CDR3 sequence is 13 residues long. CDR3 loop: CSATDRSNQPQHF. As DNA, the CDR3 is TGCAGTGCAACGGACAGATCCAATCAGCCCCAGCATTTT.